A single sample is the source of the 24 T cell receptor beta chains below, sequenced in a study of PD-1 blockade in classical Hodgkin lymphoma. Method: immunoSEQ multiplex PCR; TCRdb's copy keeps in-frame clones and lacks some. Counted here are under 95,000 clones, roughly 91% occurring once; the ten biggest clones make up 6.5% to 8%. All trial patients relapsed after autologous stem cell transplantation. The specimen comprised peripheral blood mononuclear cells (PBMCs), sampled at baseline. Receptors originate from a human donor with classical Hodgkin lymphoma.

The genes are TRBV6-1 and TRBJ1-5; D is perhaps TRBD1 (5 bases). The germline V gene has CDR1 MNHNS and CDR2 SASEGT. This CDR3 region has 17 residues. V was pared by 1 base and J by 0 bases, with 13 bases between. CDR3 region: CASSEVAGPYSNQPQHF. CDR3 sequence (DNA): TGTGCCAGCAGTGAAGTAGCGGGACCCTATAGCAATCAGCCCCAGCATTTT.

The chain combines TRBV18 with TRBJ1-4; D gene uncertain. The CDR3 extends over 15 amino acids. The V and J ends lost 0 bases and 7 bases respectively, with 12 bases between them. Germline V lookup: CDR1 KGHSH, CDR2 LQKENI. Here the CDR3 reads CASSPPAGIGEKLFF. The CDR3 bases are TGTGCCAGCTCACCACCGGCGGGGATCGGTGAAAAACTGTTTTTT.

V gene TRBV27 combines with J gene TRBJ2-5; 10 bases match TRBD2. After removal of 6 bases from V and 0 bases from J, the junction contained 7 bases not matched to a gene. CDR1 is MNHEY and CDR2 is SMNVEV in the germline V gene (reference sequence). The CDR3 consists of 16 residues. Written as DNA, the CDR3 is TGTGCCAGCAGCCCATCTAGCGGGGGAAACCAAGAGACCCAGTACTTC. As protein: CASSPSSGGNQETQYF.

In DNA form, the CDR3 reads TGTGCCAGTAGTATAGGACAGGGCCTCTATAATTCACCCCTCCACTTT. Encoded protein: CASSIGQGLYNSPLHF. The chain is built from TRBV19 and TRBJ1-6; 7 bases are shared with TRBD1. The CDR3 consists of 16 residues. CDR1 and CDR2 from the germline V gene are LNHDA and SQIVND (reference sequence). The ends lost 1 base at V and 3 bases at J; junction bases unmatched: 3.

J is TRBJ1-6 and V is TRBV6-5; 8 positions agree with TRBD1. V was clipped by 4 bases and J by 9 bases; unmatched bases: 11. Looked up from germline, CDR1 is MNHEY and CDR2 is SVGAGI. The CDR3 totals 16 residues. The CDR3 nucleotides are TGTGCCAGCAGTTCCCTTGAACAGGGGGAAGGTTCACCCCTCCACTTT. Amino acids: CASSSLEQGEGSPLHF.

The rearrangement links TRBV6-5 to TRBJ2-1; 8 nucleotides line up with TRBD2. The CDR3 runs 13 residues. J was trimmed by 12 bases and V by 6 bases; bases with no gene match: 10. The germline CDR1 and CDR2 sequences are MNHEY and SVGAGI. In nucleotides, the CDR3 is TGTGCCAGCAGCCCCAATAGGGCGGGGGGGCAGTTCTTC. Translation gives CASSPNRAGGQFF.

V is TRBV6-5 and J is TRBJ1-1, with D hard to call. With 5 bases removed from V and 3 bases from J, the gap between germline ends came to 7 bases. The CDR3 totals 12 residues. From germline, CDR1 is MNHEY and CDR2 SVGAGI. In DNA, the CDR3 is TGTGCCAGCAGTCATCAAGACACTGAAGCTTTCTTT. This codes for CASSHQDTEAFF.

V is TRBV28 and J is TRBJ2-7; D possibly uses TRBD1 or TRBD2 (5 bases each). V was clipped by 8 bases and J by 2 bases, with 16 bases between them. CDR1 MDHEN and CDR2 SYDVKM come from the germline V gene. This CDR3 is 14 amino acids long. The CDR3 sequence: CASGGTNEPYEQYF. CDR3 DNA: TGTGCCAGCGGTGGGACCAACGAGCCCTACGAGCAGTACTTC.

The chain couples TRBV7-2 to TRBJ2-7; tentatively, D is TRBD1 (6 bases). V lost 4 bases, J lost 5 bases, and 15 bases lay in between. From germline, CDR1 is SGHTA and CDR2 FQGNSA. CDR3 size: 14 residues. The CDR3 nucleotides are TGTGCCAGCAGCTCAGGTACAGGGTCCCACGAGCAGTACTTC. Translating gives CASSSGTGSHEQYF.

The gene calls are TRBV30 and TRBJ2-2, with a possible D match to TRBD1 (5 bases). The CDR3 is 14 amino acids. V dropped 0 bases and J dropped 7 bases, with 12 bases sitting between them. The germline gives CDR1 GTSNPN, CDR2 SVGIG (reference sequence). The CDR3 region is CAWSVLLGVGELFF. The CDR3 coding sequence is TGTGCCTGGAGTGTACTCCTAGGGGTCGGGGAGCTGTTTTTT.

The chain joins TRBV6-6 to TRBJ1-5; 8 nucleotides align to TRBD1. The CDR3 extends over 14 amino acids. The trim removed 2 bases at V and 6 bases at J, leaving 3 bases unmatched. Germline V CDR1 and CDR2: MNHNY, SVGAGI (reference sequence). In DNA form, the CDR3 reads TGTGCCAGCAGTTACCAGGGGGCAAGTCAGCCCCAGCATTTT. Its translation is CASSYQGASQPQHF.

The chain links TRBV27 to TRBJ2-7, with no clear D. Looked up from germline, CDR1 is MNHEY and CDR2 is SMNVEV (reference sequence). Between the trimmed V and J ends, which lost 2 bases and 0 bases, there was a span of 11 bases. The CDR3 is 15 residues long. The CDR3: CASSLRHQSSYEQYF. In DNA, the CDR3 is TGTGCCAGCAGTTTAAGACATCAGAGCTCCTACGAGCAGTACTTC.

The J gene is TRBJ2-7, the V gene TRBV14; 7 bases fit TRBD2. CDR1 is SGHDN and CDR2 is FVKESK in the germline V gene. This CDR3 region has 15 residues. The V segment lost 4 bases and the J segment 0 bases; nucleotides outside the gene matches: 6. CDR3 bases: TGTGCCAGCAGCCCACCTGGCGGGAGCTCCTACGAGCAGTACTTC. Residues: CASSPPGGSSYEQYF.

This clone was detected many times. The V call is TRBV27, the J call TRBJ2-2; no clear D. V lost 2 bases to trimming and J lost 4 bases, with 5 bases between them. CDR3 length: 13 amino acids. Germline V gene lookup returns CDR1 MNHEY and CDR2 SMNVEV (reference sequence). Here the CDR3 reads CASSLIFTGELFF. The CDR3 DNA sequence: TGTGCCAGCAGTTTAATCTTCACCGGGGAGCTGTTTTTT.

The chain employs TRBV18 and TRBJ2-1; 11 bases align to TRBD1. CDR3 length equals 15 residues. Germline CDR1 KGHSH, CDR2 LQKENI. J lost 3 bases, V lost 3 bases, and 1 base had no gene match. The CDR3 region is CASSPGTGGYNEQFF. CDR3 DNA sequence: TGTGCCAGCTCACCGGGGACAGGGGGCTACAATGAGCAGTTCTTC.

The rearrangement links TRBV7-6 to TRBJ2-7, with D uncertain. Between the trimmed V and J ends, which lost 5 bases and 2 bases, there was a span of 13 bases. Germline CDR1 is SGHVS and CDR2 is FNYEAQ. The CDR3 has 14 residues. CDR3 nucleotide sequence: TGTGCCAGCAGCCCTTCGGGTGGGGCCTACGAGCAGTACTTC. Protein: CASSPSGGAYEQYF.

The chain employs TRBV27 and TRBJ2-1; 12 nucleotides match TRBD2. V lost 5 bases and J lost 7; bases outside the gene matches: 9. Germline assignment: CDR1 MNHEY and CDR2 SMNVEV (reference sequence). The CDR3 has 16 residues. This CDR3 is CASSMTSGGWVNEQFF. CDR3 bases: TGTGCCAGCAGTATGACTAGCGGGGGCTGGGTAAATGAGCAGTTCTTC.

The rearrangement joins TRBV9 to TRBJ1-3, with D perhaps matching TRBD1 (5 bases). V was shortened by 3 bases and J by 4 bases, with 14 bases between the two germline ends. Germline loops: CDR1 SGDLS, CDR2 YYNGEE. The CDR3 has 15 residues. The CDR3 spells CASSGRGSSGNTIYF. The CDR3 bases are TGTGCCAGCAGCGGTAGGGGATCTTCGGGAAACACCATATATTTT. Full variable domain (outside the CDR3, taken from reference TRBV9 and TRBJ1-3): DSGVTQTPKHLITATGQRVTLRCSPRSGDLSVYWYQQSLDQGLQFLIQYYNGEERAKGNILERFSAQQFPDLHSELNLSSLELGDSALYFCASSGRGSSGNTIYFGEGSWLTVV.

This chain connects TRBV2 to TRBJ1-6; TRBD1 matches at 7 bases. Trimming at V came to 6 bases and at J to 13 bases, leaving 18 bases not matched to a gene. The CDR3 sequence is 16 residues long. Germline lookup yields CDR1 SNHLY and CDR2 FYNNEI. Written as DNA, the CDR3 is TGTGCCAGCAGCGAGACGCCGGGACAGTCAGGTGGTCCCCTCCACTTT. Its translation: CASSETPGQSGGPLHF.

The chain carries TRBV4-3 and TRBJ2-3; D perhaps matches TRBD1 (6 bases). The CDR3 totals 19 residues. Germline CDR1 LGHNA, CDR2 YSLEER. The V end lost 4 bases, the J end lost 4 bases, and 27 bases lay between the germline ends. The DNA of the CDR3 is TGCGCCAGCAGCCGGGTCTCCCAGGGTTTAAGGGGGTTCGCAGATACGCAGTATTTT. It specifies CASSRVSQGLRGFADTQYF.

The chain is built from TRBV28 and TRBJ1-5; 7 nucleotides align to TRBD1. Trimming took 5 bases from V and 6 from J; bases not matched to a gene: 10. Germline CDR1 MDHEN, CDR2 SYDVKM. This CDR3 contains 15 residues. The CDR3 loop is CASSPFTGASQPQHF. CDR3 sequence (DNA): TGTGCCAGCAGTCCATTCACAGGGGCGAGTCAGCCCCAGCATTTT.

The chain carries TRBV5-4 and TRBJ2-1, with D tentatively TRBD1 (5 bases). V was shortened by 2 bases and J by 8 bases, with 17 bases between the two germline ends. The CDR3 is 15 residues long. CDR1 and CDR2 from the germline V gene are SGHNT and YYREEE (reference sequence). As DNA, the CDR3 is TGTGCCAGCAGCTTTGTGCAGGGTATTTTCGATGAGCAGTTCTTC. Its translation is CASSFVQGIFDEQFF. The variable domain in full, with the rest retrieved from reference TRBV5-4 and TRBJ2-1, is ETGVTQSPTHLIKTRGQQVTLRCSSQSGHNTVSWYQQALGQGPQFIFQYYREEENGRGNFPPRFSGLQFPNYSSELNVNALELDDSALYLCASSFVQGIFDEQFFGPGTRLTVL.

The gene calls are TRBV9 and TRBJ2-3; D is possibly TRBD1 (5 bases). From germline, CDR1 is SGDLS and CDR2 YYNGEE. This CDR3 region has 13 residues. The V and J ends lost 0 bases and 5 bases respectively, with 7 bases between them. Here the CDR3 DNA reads TGTGCCAGCAGCGTAGGACAGTTAGATACGCAGTATTTT. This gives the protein CASSVGQLDTQYF.

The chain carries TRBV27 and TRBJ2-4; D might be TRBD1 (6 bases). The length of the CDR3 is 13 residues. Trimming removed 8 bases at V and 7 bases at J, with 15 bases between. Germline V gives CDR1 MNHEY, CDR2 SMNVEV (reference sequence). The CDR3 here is CASRTRQVNIQYF. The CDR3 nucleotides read TGTGCCAGCCGAACTAGACAGGTCAACATTCAGTACTTC.